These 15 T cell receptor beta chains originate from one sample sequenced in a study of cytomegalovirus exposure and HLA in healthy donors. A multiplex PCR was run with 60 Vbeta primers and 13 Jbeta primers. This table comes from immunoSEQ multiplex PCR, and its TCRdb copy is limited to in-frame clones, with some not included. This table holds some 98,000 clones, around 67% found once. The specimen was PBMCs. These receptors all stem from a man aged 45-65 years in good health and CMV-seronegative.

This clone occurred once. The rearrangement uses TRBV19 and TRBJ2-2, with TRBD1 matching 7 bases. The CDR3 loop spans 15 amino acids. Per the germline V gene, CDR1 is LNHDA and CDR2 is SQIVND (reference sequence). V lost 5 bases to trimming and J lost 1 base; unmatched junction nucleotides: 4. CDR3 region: CASSAWTGNTGELFF. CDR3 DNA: TGTGCCAGTAGTGCGTGGACAGGGAACACCGGGGAGCTGTTTTTT.

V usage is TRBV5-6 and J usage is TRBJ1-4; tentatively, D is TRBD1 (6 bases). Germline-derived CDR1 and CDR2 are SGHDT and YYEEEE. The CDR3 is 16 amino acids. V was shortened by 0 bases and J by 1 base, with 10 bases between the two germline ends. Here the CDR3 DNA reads TGTGCCAGCAGCTTGGCCAGGGGTCTAACTAATGAAAAACTGTTTTTT. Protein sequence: CASSLARGLTNEKLFF.

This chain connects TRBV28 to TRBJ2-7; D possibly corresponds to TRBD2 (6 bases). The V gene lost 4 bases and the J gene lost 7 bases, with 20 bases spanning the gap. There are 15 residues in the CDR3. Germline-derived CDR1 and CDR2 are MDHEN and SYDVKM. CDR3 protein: CASSSPGGNPSEQYF. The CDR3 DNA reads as TGTGCCAGCAGTTCCCCTGGAGGGAACCCTAGTGAGCAGTACTTC.

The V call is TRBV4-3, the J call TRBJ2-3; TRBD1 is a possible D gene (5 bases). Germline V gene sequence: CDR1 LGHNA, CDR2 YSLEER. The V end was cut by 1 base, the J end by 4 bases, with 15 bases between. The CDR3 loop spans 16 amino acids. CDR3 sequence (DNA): TGCGCCAGCAGCCAAGGGCAGGGTCAAGGGGCAGATACGCAGTATTTT. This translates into CASSQGQGQGADTQYF.

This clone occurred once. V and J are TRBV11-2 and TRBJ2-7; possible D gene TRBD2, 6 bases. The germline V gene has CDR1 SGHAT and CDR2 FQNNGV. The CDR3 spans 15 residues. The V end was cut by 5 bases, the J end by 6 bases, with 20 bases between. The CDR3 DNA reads TGTGCCAGCAGCCATCGGCATGGACTAACCCTCGAGCAGTACTTC. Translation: CASSHRHGLTLEQYF.

The DNA of the CDR3 is TGTGCCAGCAGTCGACAGGGAGTTGGCAATCAGCCCCAGCATTTT. Translating gives CASSRQGVGNQPQHF. The rearrangement links TRBV6-1 to TRBJ1-5; the match to TRBD1 covers 7 bases. V shed 5 bases and J 2 bases; nucleotides not matched to a gene: 6. Germline CDR1 is MNHNS and CDR2 is SASEGT. There are 15 residues in the CDR3.

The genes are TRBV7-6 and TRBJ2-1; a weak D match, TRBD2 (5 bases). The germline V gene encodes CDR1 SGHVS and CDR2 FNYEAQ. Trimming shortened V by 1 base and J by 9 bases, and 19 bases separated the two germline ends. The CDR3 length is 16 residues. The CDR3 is CASSLGLLKEAREQFF. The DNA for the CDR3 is TGTGCCAGCAGCTTAGGCCTCTTGAAGGAGGCGCGTGAGCAGTTCTTC.

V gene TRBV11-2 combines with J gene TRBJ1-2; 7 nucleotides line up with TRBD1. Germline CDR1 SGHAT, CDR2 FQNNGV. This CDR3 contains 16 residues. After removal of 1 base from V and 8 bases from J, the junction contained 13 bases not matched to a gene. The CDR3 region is CASSLGRKRGPLGYTF. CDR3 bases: TGTGCCAGCAGCTTAGGGAGGAAAAGGGGGCCTTTAGGCTACACCTTC.

The CDR3 DNA reads TGTGCCAGCACCAATAGCGGGGGGCCTTACAATGAGCAGTTCTTC. The encoded protein is CASTNSGGPYNEQFF. This rearrangement joins TRBV6-5 to TRBJ2-1, with 10 bases that match TRBD2. CDR3 length equals 15 residues. V shed 7 bases and J 4 bases; nucleotides not matched to a gene: 7. The V gene's germline CDR1 is MNHEY and CDR2 SVGAGI.

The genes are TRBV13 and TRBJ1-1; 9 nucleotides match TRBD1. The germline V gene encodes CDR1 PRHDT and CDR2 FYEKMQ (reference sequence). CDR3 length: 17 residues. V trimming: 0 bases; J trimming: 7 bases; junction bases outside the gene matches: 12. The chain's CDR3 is CASSLGPGQGKKGEAFF. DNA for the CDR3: TGTGCCAGCAGCTTAGGTCCGGGACAGGGTAAAAAAGGTGAAGCTTTCTTT.

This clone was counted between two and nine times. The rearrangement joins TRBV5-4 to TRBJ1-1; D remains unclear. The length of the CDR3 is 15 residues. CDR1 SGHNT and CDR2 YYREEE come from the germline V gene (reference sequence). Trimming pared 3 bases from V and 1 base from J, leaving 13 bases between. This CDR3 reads CASSYLTAWNTEAFF. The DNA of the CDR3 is TGTGCCAGCAGCTACCTAACAGCATGGAACACTGAAGCTTTCTTT.

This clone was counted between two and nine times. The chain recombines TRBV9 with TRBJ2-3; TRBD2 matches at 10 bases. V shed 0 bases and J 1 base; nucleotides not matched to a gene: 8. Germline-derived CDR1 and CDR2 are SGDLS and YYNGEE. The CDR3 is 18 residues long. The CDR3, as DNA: TGTGCCAGCAGCGTAGGAGCGGGGGGGACCTCTGGCACAGATACGCAGTATTTT. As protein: CASSVGAGGTSGTDTQYF.

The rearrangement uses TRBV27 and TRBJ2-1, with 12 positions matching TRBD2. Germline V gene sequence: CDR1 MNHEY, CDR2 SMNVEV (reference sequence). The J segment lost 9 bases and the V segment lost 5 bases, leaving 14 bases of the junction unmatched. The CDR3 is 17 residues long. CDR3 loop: CASSGVLAGGPFGEQFF. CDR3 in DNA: TGTGCCAGCAGTGGGGTACTAGCGGGAGGCCCCTTTGGTGAGCAGTTCTTC.

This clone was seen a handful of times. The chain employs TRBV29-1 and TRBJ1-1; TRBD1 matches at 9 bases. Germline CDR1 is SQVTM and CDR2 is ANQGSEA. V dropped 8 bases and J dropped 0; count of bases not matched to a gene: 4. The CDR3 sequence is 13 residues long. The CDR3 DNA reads TGCAGCCATCGGACAGGGGTGAACACTGAAGCTTTCTTT. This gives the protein CSHRTGVNTEAFF.

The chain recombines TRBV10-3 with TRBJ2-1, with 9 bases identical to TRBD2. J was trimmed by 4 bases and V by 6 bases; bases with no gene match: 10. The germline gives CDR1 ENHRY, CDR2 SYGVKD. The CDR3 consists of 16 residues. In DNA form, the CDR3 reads TGTGCCATCAGAGGGGGCGGGGGGGCGTCTTACAATGAGCAGTTCTTC. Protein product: CAIRGGGGASYNEQFF.